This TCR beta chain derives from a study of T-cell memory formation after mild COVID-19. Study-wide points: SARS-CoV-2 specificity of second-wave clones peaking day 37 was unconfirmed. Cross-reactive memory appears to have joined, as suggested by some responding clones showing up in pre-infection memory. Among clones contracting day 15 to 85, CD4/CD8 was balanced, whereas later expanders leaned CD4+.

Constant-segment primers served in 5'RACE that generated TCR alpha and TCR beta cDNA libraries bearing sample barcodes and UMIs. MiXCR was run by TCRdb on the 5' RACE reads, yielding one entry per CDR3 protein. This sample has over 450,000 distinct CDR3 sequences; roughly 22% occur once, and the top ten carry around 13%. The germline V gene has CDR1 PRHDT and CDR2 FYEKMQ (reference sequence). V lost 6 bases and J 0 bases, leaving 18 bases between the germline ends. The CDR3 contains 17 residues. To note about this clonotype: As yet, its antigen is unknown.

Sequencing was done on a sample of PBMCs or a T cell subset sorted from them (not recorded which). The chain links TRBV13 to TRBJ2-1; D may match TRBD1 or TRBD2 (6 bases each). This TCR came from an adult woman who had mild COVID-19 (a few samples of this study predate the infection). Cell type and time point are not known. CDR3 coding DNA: TGTGCCAGCAGTTTGCCGGGACTGGGGGCCTCCTACAATGAGCAGTTCTTC. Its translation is CASSLPGLGASYNEQFF.